The 9 T cell receptor beta chains below were found in one sample sequenced in a study of spatial heterogeneity in lung cancer. TCRdb ran MiXCR on the 5' RACE reads and lists one entry per CDR3 protein. The sample records fewer than 15,000 distinct CDR3 sequences, 3% to 4.5% being singletons. As to time point: sample taken at primary tumor resection. Here the sequenced sample was PBMCs, taken at surgery. The receptors shown here come from a male donor with early-stage non-small cell lung cancer.

This clonotype came up many times. The chain employs TRBV7-2 and TRBJ2-1; 9 bases map to TRBD1. The length of the CDR3 is 14 residues. V shed 5 bases, J shed 7 bases, and the junction held 6 bases outside the gene matches. The V gene's germline CDR1 is SGHTA and CDR2 FQGNSA. The CDR3 is CASSRTGGNNEQFF. The CDR3 DNA sequence: TGTGCCAGCAGCCGAACAGGGGGCAATAATGAGCAGTTCTTC.

This clonotype was counted ten times or more. This chain joins TRBV2 and TRBJ2-5; D remains unclear. Between the trimmed V and J ends, which lost 1 base and 2 bases, there was a span of 17 bases. Germline V gene lookup returns CDR1 SNHLY and CDR2 FYNNEI. This CDR3 region has 17 residues. CDR3: CASSEEDGFRTQETQYF. CDR3 DNA: TGTGCCAGCAGTGAAGAAGACGGATTCCGAACGCAAGAGACCCAGTACTTC.

This clonotype is medium-sized. This chain connects TRBV28 to TRBJ2-2, with D unclear. With 2 bases removed from V and 4 bases from J, the gap between germline ends came to 8 bases. Germline CDR1 and CDR2: MDHEN and SYDVKM. The length of the CDR3 is 14 residues. The CDR3 region has the DNA TGTGCCAGCAGTTTAGGGCAGCCCACCGGGGAGCTGTTTTTT. Translating gives CASSLGQPTGELFF.

This clonotype was recorded many times. J is TRBJ2-1 and V is TRBV24-1; no clear D gene. Germline V CDR1 and CDR2: KGHDR, SFDVKD. The CDR3 has 15 amino acids. V was clipped by 1 base and J by 6 bases, with 12 bases between them. For the CDR3, the DNA is TGTGCCACCAGTGATTTAACCGCCCTGGGCAATGAGCAGTTCTTC. Its protein is CATSDLTALGNEQFF.

This clonotype was counted only a few times. This rearrangement joins TRBV5-6 to TRBJ2-1, with D maybe TRBD1 (6 bases). Trimming took 2 bases from V and 2 from J, leaving 11 bases between them. From germline, CDR1 is SGHDT and CDR2 YYEEEE. CDR3 length equals 15 residues. Here the CDR3 reads CASSFSGTTYNEQFF. The CDR3 region has the DNA TGTGCCAGCAGCTTCTCCGGGACAACCTACAATGAGCAGTTCTTC.

In this sample, this clonotype turned up a few times. The chain links TRBV23-1 to TRBJ2-3, with a tentative D call TRBD1 (6 bases). TRBV23-1 is labeled an ORF, and its function is uncertain. Trimming shortened V by 3 bases and J by 3 bases, and 16 bases separated the two germline ends. This CDR3 is built from 16 residues. The CDR3 is CASSQFAGTNTDTQYF. The DNA of the CDR3 is TGCGCCAGCAGTCAGTTCGCAGGGACAAATACAGATACGCAGTATTTT.

This clonotype has a count of ten or more. The CDR3 spells CSVAHMAGTNEKLFF. CDR3 coding DNA: TGCAGCGTTGCTCATATGGCGGGAACTAATGAAAAACTGTTTTTT. The chain joins TRBV29-1 to TRBJ1-4; no clear D. In germline, CDR1 is SQVTM, CDR2 ANQGSEA. V was pared by 4 bases and J by 1 base, with 13 bases between. This CDR3 is built from 15 residues.

This clonotype was counted many times. V is TRBV20-1 and J is TRBJ2-7; 8 nucleotides match TRBD1. The CDR3 totals 14 residues. CDR1 is DFQATT and CDR2 is SNEGSKA in the germline V gene (reference sequence). The V gene end was trimmed by 1 base and the J gene end by 4 bases; junction bases not matched to a gene: 6. The CDR3 DNA reads TGCAGTGCTAGAGGGCCGACAGGGGATTACGAGCAGTACTTC. Its protein is CSARGPTGDYEQYF.

As to this clonotype: With a much larger clone just one base away, this may be a read error. This CDR3 reads CANRNSPYEQYF. CDR3 DNA: TGTGCCAACAGAAACTCCCCCTACGAGCAGTACTTC. V gene TRBV6-6 combines with J gene TRBJ2-7, with D unresolved. Germline CDR1 and CDR2: MNHNY and SVGAGI (reference sequence). The CDR3 has 12 amino acids. V gave up 10 bases and J gave up 2 bases, with 12 bases separating them.